Listed here are 10 T cell receptor beta chains from one sample, sequenced in a study of shared clonotypes between healthy human individuals. Profiling relied on immunoSEQ multiplex PCR, and the TCRdb table lists in-frame clones only, not all of them. The top ten hold over 0.1% of the sample, which has some 2,100,000 clones, more than 90% seen once. The sequencing input was naive CD4+ T cells sorted from blood. Subset given: CD45RA+ positively selected. All receptors come from a man aged 18 to 35 in good health.

DNA for the CDR3: TGCGCCAGCAGCCAGCCCGACAGGGTGAATGAAAAACTGTTTTTT. Translation: CASSQPDRVNEKLFF. The chain combines TRBV4-1 with TRBJ1-4; 7 positions agree with TRBD1. From germline, CDR1 is MGHRA and CDR2 YSYEKL. V was pared by 3 bases and J by 5 bases, with 6 bases of the junction left unmatched. The CDR3 is made up of 15 amino acids.

The genes are TRBV5-4 and TRBJ1-4, with 7 bases identical to TRBD1. This CDR3 spans 15 amino acids. With 4 bases clipped from V and 5 bases from J, the junction kept 8 bases outside the gene matches. Per the germline V gene, CDR1 is SGHNT and CDR2 is YYREEE (reference sequence). CDR3 nucleotide sequence: TGTGCCAGCAGCCCGACAGGGAGAGAGAATGAAAAACTGTTTTTT. Translated: CASSPTGRENEKLFF.

V gene TRBV6-1 combines with J gene TRBJ2-1; 10 bases match TRBD2. Germline trimming cut 6 bases from V and 10 bases from J; bases unmatched to any gene: 9. Germline CDR1 reads MNHNS; CDR2 reads SASEGT. The CDR3 extends over 14 amino acids. CDR3 coding DNA: TGTGCCAGCAGCCAGGGGGGACTAGCGAACGAGCAGTTCTTC. Its protein product is CASSQGGLANEQFF.

Only one count was recorded for this clone. The chain links TRBV29-1 to TRBJ1-1; D gene uncertain. Germline CDR1 is SQVTM and CDR2 is ANQGSEA. V gave up 2 bases and J gave up 5 bases, with 21 bases separating them. The CDR3 totals 16 residues. The CDR3 DNA follows: TGCAGCGTTGAAAGGACGAATCACATCGGTGGGACTGAAGCTTTCTTT. Protein product: CSVERTNHIGGTEAFF.

The V gene is TRBV6-4, the J gene TRBJ2-3, with 7 bases matching TRBD2. Germline V lookup: CDR1 MRHNA, CDR2 SNTAGT. The CDR3 has 17 amino acids. J was trimmed by 2 bases and V by 3 bases; bases with no gene match: 11. The CDR3 loop is CASSEGGRRYYTDTQYF. The CDR3, as DNA: TGTGCCAGCAGTGAAGGCGGGAGACGATACTACACAGATACGCAGTATTTT.

V and J are TRBV27 and TRBJ2-7; D perhaps matches TRBD1 (6 bases). Germline V gene sequence: CDR1 MNHEY, CDR2 SMNVEV (reference sequence). CDR3 size: 15 residues. Trimming shortened V by 5 bases and J by 2 bases, and 16 bases separated the two germline ends. CDR3 coding DNA: TGTGCCAGCAGTAACAACAGGGACGTACCCTACGAGCAGTACTTC. It encodes CASSNNRDVPYEQYF.

The V and J genes are TRBV12-2 and TRBJ2-2. TRBV12-2 is termed a pseudogene. The length of the CDR3 is 15 residues. This CDR3 is CASRFPGRNTGELFF. Written as DNA, the CDR3 is TGTGCAAGTCGCTTTCCGGGACGGAACACCGGGGAGCTGTTTTTT.

This chain uses TRBV28 with TRBJ2-3; D possibly uses TRBD1 or TRBD2 (5 bases each). V shed 6 bases and J shed 4 bases, with 20 bases lying between them. Germline V gives CDR1 MDHEN, CDR2 SYDVKM. The CDR3 extends over 16 amino acids. This CDR3 is CASSPLKSGRPDTQYF. The CDR3 coding sequence is TGTGCCAGCAGCCCCTTAAAATCGGGGCGCCCAGATACGCAGTATTTT.

The rearrangement joins TRBV20-1 to TRBJ1-1, with unresolved D. V lost 2 bases and J lost 6, with 7 bases in between. The germline V gene has CDR1 DFQATT and CDR2 SNEGSKA (reference sequence). This CDR3 spans 11 amino acids. CDR3 sequence: CSARREAEAFF. The CDR3 DNA is TGCAGTGCTAGACGAGAGGCTGAAGCTTTCTTT.

The V and J genes are TRBV6-5 and TRBJ1-6, with 7 bases that match TRBD1. The V gene end was trimmed by 3 bases and the J gene end by 11 bases; junction bases not matched to a gene: 10. Germline V CDR1 and CDR2: MNHEY, SVGAGI. This CDR3 region has 15 residues. CDR3: CASSYGGGITAPLHF. The CDR3 DNA is TGTGCCAGCAGTTATGGAGGGGGCATAACGGCACCCCTCCACTTT.